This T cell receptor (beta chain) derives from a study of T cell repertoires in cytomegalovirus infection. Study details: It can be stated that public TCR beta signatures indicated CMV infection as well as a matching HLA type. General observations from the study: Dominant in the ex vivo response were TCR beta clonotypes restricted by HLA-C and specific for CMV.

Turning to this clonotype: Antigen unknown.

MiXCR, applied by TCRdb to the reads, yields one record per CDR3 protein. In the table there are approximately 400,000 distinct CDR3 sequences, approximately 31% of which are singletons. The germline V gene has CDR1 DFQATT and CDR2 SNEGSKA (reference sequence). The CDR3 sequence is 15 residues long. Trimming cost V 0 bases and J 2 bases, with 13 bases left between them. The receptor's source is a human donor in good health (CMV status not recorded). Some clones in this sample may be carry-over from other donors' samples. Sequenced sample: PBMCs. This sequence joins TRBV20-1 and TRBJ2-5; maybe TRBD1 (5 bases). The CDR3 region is CSARDLGESQETQYF. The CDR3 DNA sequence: TGCAGTGCTAGAGATCTAGGGGAATCTCAAGAGACCCAGTACTTC.